The 8 T cell receptor beta chains given below trace back to one sample, sequenced in a study of circulating and synovial CD4+ cells in juvenile arthritis. Clones were read by immunoSEQ multiplex PCR, and TCRdb kept only the in-frame ones, dropping some. The table records fewer than 35,000 clones, over 90% of them present only once. The sequenced sample consisted of CD4+ T cells from blood. The origin of the receptors is a human donor with juvenile idiopathic arthritis.

This clone was seen only once. This chain links TRBV28 with TRBJ2-3; 8 nucleotides match TRBD1. The length of the CDR3 is 15 residues. The J segment lost 8 bases and the V segment lost 4 bases, leaving 11 bases of the junction unmatched. Germline V gives CDR1 MDHEN, CDR2 SYDVKM. Here the CDR3 DNA reads TGTGCCAGCAGTTCACAAATCCAGGGGGCCAGTACGCAGTATTTT. Amino acids: CASSSQIQGASTQYF.

V is TRBV27 and J is TRBJ1-2; D remains unclear. This CDR3 region has 12 residues. V lost 2 bases and J 5 bases, leaving 6 bases between the germline ends. Germline V gene data show CDR1 as MNHEY and CDR2 as SMNVEV (reference sequence). DNA of the CDR3: TGTGCCAGCAGTTTAAGAGGGTATGGCTACACCTTC. Translated, it gives CASSLRGYGYTF.

V gene TRBV23-1 combines with J gene TRBJ2-2; no clear D gene. Being an ORF, TRBV23-1 has a function that is uncertain. V lost 4 bases to trimming and J lost 2 bases, with 8 bases between them. CDR3 length: 14 residues. The chain's CDR3 is CASSRPGNTGELFF. In DNA, the CDR3 is TGCGCCAGCAGTCGACCAGGAAACACCGGGGAGCTGTTTTTT.

The chain is built from TRBV5-1 and TRBJ2-3; 9 positions match TRBD1. CDR3 length equals 16 residues. The germline V gene has CDR1 SGHRS and CDR2 YFSETQ. With 0 bases clipped from V and 2 bases from J, the junction kept 4 bases outside the gene matches. CDR3 amino acids: CASSLARDRVTDTQYF. The CDR3 DNA follows: TGCGCCAGCAGCTTGGCCAGGGACAGGGTCACAGATACGCAGTATTTT.

This sequence joins TRBV18 and TRBJ2-7; no reliable D call. Germline assignment: CDR1 KGHSH and CDR2 LQKENI. This CDR3 is built from 14 residues. The V and J ends lost 0 bases and 1 base respectively, with 7 bases between them. CDR3 protein: CASSPPARSYEQYF. The DNA for the CDR3 is TGTGCCAGCTCACCACCGGCTAGATCCTACGAGCAGTACTTC.

The chain has TRBV27 and TRBJ2-5; TRBD2 matches at 10 bases. Germline values: CDR1 MNHEY, CDR2 SMNVEV (reference sequence). Trimming removed 2 bases from V and 5 bases from J; junction bases left unmatched: 8. The CDR3 consists of 16 residues. CDR3 sequence: CASSLSGRVGRETQYF. The CDR3 DNA follows: TGTGCCAGCAGTTTAAGCGGGAGGGTTGGACGGGAGACCCAGTACTTC.

Of note for this clone: Sequence at one end of the junction differs from germline and may be a read error. Here the CDR3 DNA reads TGTACCAGTAGTAGAGGACAGGGGAAGCACACTGAAGCTTTCTTT. Translating gives CTSSRGQGKHTEAFF. The V and J genes are TRBV19 and TRBJ1-1; 9 bases align to TRBD1. The CDR3 is 15 amino acids. Germline V gives CDR1 LNHDA, CDR2 SQIVND (reference sequence).

The V and J genes are TRBV6-5 and TRBJ2-2, with TRBD2 matching 8 bases. Germline V gene sequence: CDR1 MNHEY, CDR2 SVGAGI. V shed 0 bases and J 4 bases; nucleotides not matched to a gene: 1. This CDR3 has 15 amino acids. The CDR3 loop reads CASSYSRGATGELFF. Here the CDR3 DNA reads TGTGCCAGCAGTTACTCGCGGGGGGCCACCGGGGAGCTGTTTTTT.